This T cell receptor beta chain was sequenced for a study of regulatory T cells in long-lasting Graves disease. Findings and limits, study-wide: Persistent patients shared more public clonotypes (fewer than 3,000) than newly diagnosed patients (roughly 960). The study found TRBV28, TRBJ1-2 and TRBJ2-5 favored in persistent disease.

Germline V gene lookup returns CDR1 SNHLY and CDR2 FYNNEI. The V gene lost 6 bases and the J gene lost 1 base, with 12 bases spanning the gap. CDR3 length: 14 residues. The sample's time point: newly diagnosed GD, antithyroid drugs for less than 3 months. RNA extracted from PBMCs served as the sequencing template. The sample holds many counts of this clonotype. Its antigen remains unknown. iRepertoire HTBI primers and Arm-PCR of CDR3 regions built TCR beta libraries. TCRdb itself ran the multiplex PCR reads through MiXCR, one entry per CDR3 protein. Here the sample spans hundreds of thousands of distinct CDR3 sequences, around 15% being singletons. This sample also belongs to another study, concerning T cells in Graves' hyperthyroidism and ophthalmopathy. That source adds: Blood samples included most of the expanded thyroid clonotypes exceeding 0.001.

This clonotype was obtained from a woman between 25 and 40 years old with Graves disease. The material sequenced was peripheral blood mononuclear cells (PBMCs), taken at new diagnosis, from a patient treated with antithyroid drugs. The rearrangement links TRBV2 to TRBJ1-1; no firm D call. The CDR3 DNA follows: TGTGCCAGCAGGAGGATGGCGACGAACACTGAAGCTTTCTTT. Its translation is CASRRMATNTEAFF.